These 22 T cell receptor beta chains were all obtained from the same sample, sequenced in a study of T cells in tuberculosis. Profiled with immunoSEQ multiplex PCR; TCRdb holds only in-frame clones, not every one. The sample includes about 33,000 clones, 95% of them seen just once. The source material was PBMCs. The receptor set was obtained from a donor aged 10 to 29 with latent tuberculosis or without tuberculosis infection.

The genes are TRBV7-9 and TRBJ2-1; no firm D call. The CDR3 totals 17 residues. The V end was cut by 2 bases, the J end by 2 bases, with 16 bases between. Germline V gene lookup returns CDR1 SEHNR and CDR2 FQNEAQ (reference sequence). CDR3 coding DNA: TGTGCCAGCAGCTTAAGAGGTAGCTCCCTTACCTACAATGAGCAGTTCTTC. It yields the protein CASSLRGSSLTYNEQFF.

The chain is built from TRBV4-1 and TRBJ2-2, with unresolved D. Germline CDR1 reads MGHRA; CDR2 reads YSYEKL. The length of the CDR3 is 16 residues. The V end was cut by 0 bases, the J end by 8 bases, with 16 bases between. The CDR3 sequence: CASSQEWSSLAGELFF. The DNA of the CDR3 is TGCGCCAGCAGCCAAGAGTGGAGCTCTCTCGCTGGGGAGCTGTTTTTT.

This chain links TRBV21-1 with TRBJ1-5. TRBV21-1 is deemed a pseudogene. CDR3 length: 16 residues. CDR3 in amino acids: CASSKAYTGGNQPQHF. DNA of the CDR3: TGTGCCAGCAGCAAAGCGTACACGGGAGGCAATCAGCCCCAGCATTTT.

This clone was detected once. The chain joins TRBV6-5 to TRBJ1-2; TRBD1 is a possible D gene (6 bases). The CDR3 is made up of 15 amino acids. V lost 6 bases to trimming and J lost 5 bases, with 19 bases between them. CDR1 is MNHEY and CDR2 is SVGAGI in the germline V gene. The chain's CDR3 is CASRSTGTLGYGYTF. In DNA, the CDR3 is TGTGCCAGCAGATCTACTGGGACACTAGGTTATGGCTACACCTTC.

The chain recombines TRBV27 with TRBJ1-5; TRBD1 matches at 7 bases. Germline trimming cut 3 bases from V and 2 bases from J; bases unmatched to any gene: 10. Germline V CDR1 and CDR2: MNHEY, SMNVEV (reference sequence). The CDR3 sequence is 17 residues long. The CDR3 protein is CASSFLPTGEGNQPQHF. CDR3 in DNA: TGTGCCAGCAGTTTCCTCCCCACAGGGGAGGGCAATCAGCCCCAGCATTTT.

The gene calls are TRBV27 and TRBJ2-1, with D possibly being TRBD2 (6 bases). Per germline, CDR1 MNHEY and CDR2 SMNVEV (reference sequence). With 5 bases removed from V and 5 bases from J, the gap between germline ends came to 19 bases. CDR3 length equals 16 residues. CDR3 coding DNA: TGTGCCAGCAGTCCCCTAGGCGGGGCCAATGACAATGAGCAGTTCTTC. Translating it yields CASSPLGGANDNEQFF.

The chain uses TRBV28 and TRBJ1-2, with 7 bases aligning to TRBD1. CDR3 length: 14 residues. V gave up 2 bases and J gave up 3 bases; unmatched junction bases: 3. Germline values: CDR1 MDHEN, CDR2 SYDVKM. The CDR3 loop reads CASSLTGEDYGYTF. CDR3 in DNA: TGTGCCAGCAGTTTAACAGGGGAAGACTATGGCTACACCTTC.

CDR3 region: CASSPGGQGNEQFF. CDR3 nucleotide sequence: TGCGCCAGCAGCCCGGGTGGACAGGGCAATGAGCAGTTCTTC. The chain couples TRBV5-1 to TRBJ2-1; TRBD1 matches 8 bases. Looked up from germline, CDR1 is SGHRS and CDR2 is YFSETQ. CDR3 length: 14 residues. V gave up 4 bases and J gave up 6 bases; unmatched junction bases: 6.

In its sample, this clone was seen once. The gene calls are TRBV10-3 and TRBJ2-7, with D possibly TRBD1 on 6 matching bases. CDR1 ENHRY and CDR2 SYGVKD come from the germline V gene. The CDR3 consists of 16 residues. Trimming removed 3 bases from V and 0 bases from J, with 15 bases in between. The CDR3 protein is CAISDVRGPHSYEQYF. The CDR3 bases are TGTGCCATCAGTGATGTCAGGGGCCCTCACTCCTACGAGCAGTACTTC.

The chain recombines TRBV15 with TRBJ2-1, with D maybe TRBD2 (6 bases). The CDR3 spans 14 residues. V was trimmed by 5 bases and J by 5 bases, leaving 13 bases between them. CDR1 is LNHNV, CDR2 YYDKDF, per germline (reference sequence). CDR3 protein: CATSWGDRNNEQFF. The CDR3 DNA reads as TGTGCCACCAGCTGGGGGGACCGGAACAATGAGCAGTTCTTC.

This chain joins TRBV7-2 and TRBJ2-3, with D unclear. Per germline, CDR1 SGHTA and CDR2 FQGNSA. V lost 2 bases and J 6 bases, leaving 3 bases between the germline ends. The CDR3 spans 11 residues. The CDR3 sequence: CASSLSDTQYF. In nucleotides, the CDR3 is TGTGCCAGCAGCTTATCTGATACGCAGTATTTT.

This clone has just one count. The chain joins TRBV6-4 to TRBJ1-2; D is possibly TRBD1 (6 bases). From germline, CDR1 is MRHNA and CDR2 SNTAGT. The V end was cut by 6 bases, the J end by 0 bases, with 14 bases between. The CDR3 covers 15 residues. DNA of the CDR3: TGTGCCAGCAGCCCAGAGACAGGTGCTAACTATGGCTACACCTTC. Protein sequence: CASSPETGANYGYTF.

V gene TRBV5-1 combines with J gene TRBJ2-2; 10 positions agree with TRBD2. CDR3 length equals 16 residues. Trimming removed 1 base from V and 5 bases from J; junction bases left unmatched: 5. Germline V CDR1 and CDR2: SGHRS, YFSETQ. The CDR3: CASSLNLAGVTGELFF. CDR3 nucleotides: TGCGCCAGCAGCTTGAATCTAGCGGGGGTGACCGGGGAGCTGTTTTTT.

This clone was counted a single time. V and J are TRBV5-1 and TRBJ2-6; no clear D gene. The CDR3 totals 15 residues. Looked up from germline, CDR1 is SGHRS and CDR2 is YFSETQ. V was cut by 0 bases and J by 0 bases, with 4 bases left in between. CDR3 region: CASSLVISGANVLTF. Written as DNA, the CDR3 is TGCGCCAGCAGCTTGGTTATCTCTGGGGCCAACGTCCTGACTTTC.

The chain employs TRBV6-1 and TRBJ1-2; D is possibly TRBD1 (5 bases). This CDR3 comprises 14 residues. V lost 2 bases to trimming and J lost 8 bases, with 15 bases between them. CDR1 is MNHNS, CDR2 SASEGT, per germline. This CDR3 is CASSESPGMEGYTF. CDR3 coding DNA: TGTGCCAGCAGTGAATCACCAGGGATGGAGGGCTACACCTTC.

The chain combines TRBV4-1 with TRBJ2-7; D not certain. V was clipped by 3 bases and J by 0 bases, with 12 bases between them. The CDR3 has 15 residues. Germline V gives CDR1 MGHRA, CDR2 YSYEKL. The CDR3 is CASSHVPSASYEQYF. Here the CDR3 DNA reads TGCGCCAGCAGCCATGTTCCCAGCGCCTCCTACGAGCAGTACTTC.

The chain is built from TRBV29-1 and TRBJ1-1; no clear D gene. The CDR3 loop spans 13 amino acids. V lost 6 bases and J lost 7, with 18 bases in between. Per the germline V gene, CDR1 is SQVTM and CDR2 is ANQGSEA. The CDR3 protein is CSVVIDMWVEAFF. The DNA for the CDR3 is TGCAGCGTCGTAATCGACATGTGGGTTGAAGCTTTCTTT. The whole variable domain, filled in from reference TRBV29-1 and TRBJ1-1, reads SAVISQKPSRDICQRGTSLTIQCQVDSQVTMMFWYRQQPGQSLTLIATANQGSEATYESGFVIDKFPISRPNLTFSTLTVSNMSPEDSSIYLCSVVIDMWVEAFFGQGTRLTVV.

V and J are TRBV19 and TRBJ2-3; 7 bases line up with TRBD2. The ends lost 3 bases at V and 1 base at J; junction bases unmatched: 7. From germline, CDR1 is LNHDA and CDR2 SQIVND (reference sequence). The CDR3 is 16 residues long. For the CDR3, the DNA is TGTGCCAGTAGTATGTACGGGGGGTGGGGCACAGATACGCAGTATTTT. Its translation is CASSMYGGWGTDTQYF.

This rearrangement joins TRBV7-2 to TRBJ2-3; D possibly corresponds to TRBD2 (5 bases). V lost 5 bases, J lost 2 bases, and 20 bases lay in between. The length of the CDR3 is 17 residues. Germline V gives CDR1 SGHTA, CDR2 FQGNSA. The CDR3 reads CASSLGREGSVTDTQYF. The CDR3 nucleotides are TGTGCCAGCAGCCTAGGGCGAGAGGGTAGCGTCACAGATACGCAGTATTTT.

V gene TRBV2 combines with J gene TRBJ2-5; no definite D call. This CDR3 spans 14 amino acids. V was clipped by 3 bases and J by 1 base, with 9 bases between them. CDR1 and CDR2 from the germline V gene are SNHLY and FYNNEI. The CDR3 region is CASSDRVFQETQYF. The CDR3 DNA reads TGTGCCAGCAGTGATCGAGTCTTCCAAGAGACCCAGTACTTC.

The chain recombines TRBV11-2 with TRBJ1-5, with 8 bases matching TRBD1. Trimming took 3 bases from V and 6 from J; bases not matched to a gene: 1. Germline CDR1 SGHAT, CDR2 FQNNGV. CDR3 length: 13 residues. This CDR3 is CASSLDRVQPQHF. CDR3 DNA: TGTGCCAGCAGCTTGGACAGGGTTCAGCCCCAGCATTTT.

The chain uses TRBV6-5 and TRBJ1-2; a possible D gene is TRBD1 (6 bases). The V end lost 1 base, the J end lost 8 bases, and 11 bases lay between the germline ends. Germline lookup yields CDR1 MNHEY and CDR2 SVGAGI. The CDR3 loop spans 13 amino acids. The CDR3 nucleotides are TGTGCCAGCAGTTACTTGGGACAACGGGGCTACACCTTC. This codes for CASSYLGQRGYTF.